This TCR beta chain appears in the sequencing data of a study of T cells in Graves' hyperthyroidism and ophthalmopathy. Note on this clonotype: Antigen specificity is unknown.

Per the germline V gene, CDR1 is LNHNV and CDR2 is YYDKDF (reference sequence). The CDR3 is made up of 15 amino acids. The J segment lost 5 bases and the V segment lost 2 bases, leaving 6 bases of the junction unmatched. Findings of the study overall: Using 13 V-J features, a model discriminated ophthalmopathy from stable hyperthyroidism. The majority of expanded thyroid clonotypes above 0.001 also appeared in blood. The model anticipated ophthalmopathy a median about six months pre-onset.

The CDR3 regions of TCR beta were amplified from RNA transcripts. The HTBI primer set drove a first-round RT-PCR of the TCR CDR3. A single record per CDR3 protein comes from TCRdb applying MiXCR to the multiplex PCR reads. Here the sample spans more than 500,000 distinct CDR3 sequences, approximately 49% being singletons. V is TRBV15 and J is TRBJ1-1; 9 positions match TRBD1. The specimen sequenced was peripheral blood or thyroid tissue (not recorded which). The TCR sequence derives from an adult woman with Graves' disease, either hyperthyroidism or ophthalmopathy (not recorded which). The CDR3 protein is CATSRPGTGRTEAFF. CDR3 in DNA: TGTGCCACCAGCAGACCCGGGACAGGGAGAACTGAAGCTTTCTTT.